The 10 T cell receptor beta chains presented below share a single source sample, sequenced in a study of human T cells and chemical hapten exposure. Time point of the sample: healthy volunteer bleed at 2 weeks. Unfractionated whole blood yielded total RNA. TCRdb reanalysed the RACE reads using MiXCR and keeps one entry per CDR3 protein. The repertoire holds over 100,000 distinct CDR3 sequences, with roughly 9% as singletons. Sequences were obtained from whole blood. Source of these receptors: a male donor in good health. Some clones in this sample may be carry-over from other donors' samples.

The chain carries TRBV11-2 and TRBJ1-1; D perhaps matches TRBD1 (5 bases). Trimming removed 0 bases from V and 2 bases from J, with 13 bases in between. CDR1 and CDR2 from the germline V gene are SGHAT and FQNNGV. The CDR3 contains 16 residues. The DNA for the CDR3 is TGTGCCAGCAGCTTAGATGGGGGACGGAGAAACACTGAAGCTTTCTTT. Translated, it gives CASSLDGGRRNTEAFF.

This clonotype was detected only a few times. The chain joins TRBV12-3 or TRBV12-4 to TRBJ2-7, with TRBD2 matching 11 bases. J lost 4 bases, V lost 5 bases, and 10 bases had no gene match. There are 16 residues in the CDR3. CDR3 amino acids: CASSLRGTSGDYEQYF. DNA for the CDR3: TGTGCCAGCAGTCTCCGAGGGACTAGCGGCGATTACGAGCAGTACTTC.

This clonotype was picked up many times. The chain recombines TRBV30 with TRBJ1-2; no definite D call. The V end lost 4 bases, the J end lost 4 bases, and 10 bases lay between the germline ends. The CDR3 spans 12 residues. CDR1 and CDR2 from the germline V gene are GTSNPN and SVGIG (reference sequence). This CDR3 is CAWNRDGYGYTF. In nucleotides, the CDR3 is TGTGCCTGGAATCGCGACGGCTATGGCTACACCTTC. Complete variable domain (other parts from reference TRBV30 and TRBJ1-2): SQTIHQWPATLVQPVGSPLSLECTVEGTSNPNLYWYRQAAGRGLQLLFYSVGIGQISSEVPQNLSASRPQDRQFILSSKKLLLSDSGFYLCAWNRDGYGYTFGSGTRLTVV.

This rearrangement joins TRBV7-8 to TRBJ2-2, with TRBD2 matching 11 bases. The junction had 6 bases not matched to a gene; V was cut back by 5 bases and J by 4 bases. This CDR3 has 16 amino acids. Germline values: CDR1 SGHVS, CDR2 FQNEAQ. The CDR3 nucleotides are TGTGCCAGCAGCGTAGGGACTAGCGGATTCACCGGGGAGCTGTTTTTT. It encodes CASSVGTSGFTGELFF.

In its sample, this clonotype was seen a few times. V usage is TRBV5-1 and J usage is TRBJ2-2, with TRBD2 as a possible D gene (5 bases). Between the trimmed V and J ends, which lost 5 bases and 5 bases, there was a span of 13 bases. Per the germline V gene, CDR1 is SGHRS and CDR2 is YFSETQ. The CDR3 contains 14 residues. The CDR3 here is CASSYFEGTGELFF. The CDR3 DNA reads as TGCGCCAGCAGTTACTTCGAGGGAACCGGGGAGCTGTTTTTT.

In its sample, this clonotype was seen many times. The gene calls are TRBV6-2 or TRBV6-3 and TRBJ2-3, with unresolved D. V shed 6 bases and J shed 10 bases, with 11 bases lying between them. CDR1 and CDR2 (germline): MNHEY, SVGEGT. This CDR3 has 11 amino acids. The CDR3 bases are TGTGCCAGCAGCCACGGACGGGCGCAGTATTTT. Its protein is CASSHGRAQYF.

This clonotype was picked up a small number of times. The V gene is TRBV30, the J gene TRBJ2-6, with D maybe TRBD1 (5 bases). Germline V gene data show CDR1 as GTSNPN and CDR2 as SVGIG (reference sequence). The V gene lost 2 bases and the J gene lost 5 bases, with 13 bases spanning the gap. This CDR3 region has 15 residues. CDR3 protein: CAWSPPGSWANVLTF. For the CDR3, the DNA is TGTGCCTGGAGTCCGCCAGGGTCGTGGGCCAACGTCCTGACTTTC.

This clonotype came up many times. V is TRBV6-2 or TRBV6-3 and J is TRBJ2-7; no definite D call. The CDR3 contains 13 residues. Germline CDR1 and CDR2: MNHEY and SVGEGT. V was cut by 0 bases and J by 2 bases, with 5 bases left in between. The CDR3 DNA reads TGTGCCAGCAGTTACTCACGCGCCTACGAGCAGTACTTC. Amino acids: CASSYSRAYEQYF.

This clonotype appeared once. V and J are TRBV6-2 or TRBV6-3 and TRBJ1-1, with 12 bases fitting TRBD1. This CDR3 comprises 17 residues. Germline V gene data show CDR1 as MNHEY and CDR2 as SVGEGT. V gave up 5 bases and J gave up 3 bases; unmatched junction bases: 10. The CDR3 region is CASSTPGDRGRYTEAFF. The CDR3 nucleotides are TGTGCCAGCAGTACGCCAGGGGACAGGGGGCGTTACACTGAAGCTTTCTTT.

This clonotype has only a few counts. The rearrangement uses TRBV29-1 and TRBJ1-1, with D possibly TRBD1 on 6 matching bases. Trimming pared 2 bases from V and 4 bases from J, leaving 11 bases between. Looked up from germline, CDR1 is SQVTM and CDR2 is ANQGSEA. The CDR3 is made up of 13 amino acids. CDR3 loop: CSVETGPGTEAFF. DNA of the CDR3: TGCAGCGTTGAAACAGGGCCAGGCACTGAAGCTTTCTTT.